These 7 T cell receptor beta chains share one sample of origin, sequenced in a study of blood T cell repertoires in COVID-19. The data were produced by immunoSEQ multiplex PCR, yet TCRdb's version contains in-frame clones alone and is incomplete. The table shows around 100,000 clones, with 84% occurring only once. The sample taken for sequencing was peripheral blood. These receptors were taken from a man in his 70s with active or convalescent COVID-19.

The chain is built from TRBV5-1 and TRBJ2-5; no reliable D call. Germline-derived CDR1 and CDR2 are SGHRS and YFSETQ. Deletions cut 0 bases from V and 0 bases from J, with 6 bases between. The CDR3 is 14 residues long. The CDR3 reads CASSLGVNQETQYF. The CDR3, as DNA: TGCGCCAGCAGCTTGGGAGTGAACCAAGAGACCCAGTACTTC.

The chain uses TRBV6-2 or TRBV6-3 and TRBJ1-1; D might be TRBD1 (6 bases). CDR3 size: 15 residues. From germline, CDR1 is MNHEY and CDR2 SVGEGT. Deletions cut 5 bases from V and 1 base from J, with 14 bases between. The CDR3 bases are TGTGCCAGCAGTCCCTACGGGACATCGAACACTGAAGCTTTCTTT. Its protein product is CASSPYGTSNTEAFF.

A single count supports this clone. The chain carries TRBV19 and TRBJ2-2, with 9 nucleotides matching TRBD1. The length of the CDR3 is 14 residues. Germline values: CDR1 LNHDA, CDR2 SQIVND (reference sequence). With V trimmed by 10 bases and J by 1 base, 4 bases remained unmatched. CDR3 sequence (DNA): TGTGCCACGACGGGACAGGGGAACACCGGGGAGCTGTTTTTT. The encoded protein is CATTGQGNTGELFF.

The chain combines TRBV6-5 with TRBJ1-6, with 10 bases aligning to TRBD1. Germline V gene lookup returns CDR1 MNHEY and CDR2 SVGAGI. CDR3 size: 15 residues. V was pared by 6 bases and J by 5 bases, with 4 bases of the junction left unmatched. The CDR3 sequence: CASRTGGANNSPLHF. The CDR3 nucleotides are TGTGCCAGCAGGACAGGGGGCGCAAATAATTCACCCCTCCACTTT.

The V call is TRBV5-1, the J call TRBJ1-2; D ambiguous. The V end lost 4 bases, the J end lost 8 bases, and 15 bases lay between the germline ends. The CDR3 totals 13 residues. In germline, CDR1 is SGHRS, CDR2 YFSETQ. For the CDR3, the DNA is TGCGCCAGCAGCCTGAGGGCCGAGATAGGCTACACCTTC. Its protein is CASSLRAEIGYTF.

The rearrangement joins TRBV7-8 to TRBJ2-7; 7 bases agree with TRBD1. Germline trimming cut 1 base from V and 3 bases from J; bases unmatched to any gene: 12. This CDR3 spans 17 amino acids. Germline CDR1 and CDR2: SGHVS and FQNEAQ. The CDR3: CASSLVAGTVIGYEQYF. CDR3 nucleotides: TGTGCCAGCAGCTTAGTAGCCGGGACAGTAATTGGCTACGAGCAGTACTTC.

The V gene is TRBV12-3 or TRBV12-4, the J gene TRBJ1-1, with D tentatively TRBD1 (5 bases). The CDR3 consists of 13 residues. V lost 6 bases to trimming and J lost 1 base, with 9 bases between them. The CDR3 DNA reads as TGTGCCAGCAGGTCCGGGGGGAACACTGAAGCTTTCTTT. It specifies CASRSGGNTEAFF.